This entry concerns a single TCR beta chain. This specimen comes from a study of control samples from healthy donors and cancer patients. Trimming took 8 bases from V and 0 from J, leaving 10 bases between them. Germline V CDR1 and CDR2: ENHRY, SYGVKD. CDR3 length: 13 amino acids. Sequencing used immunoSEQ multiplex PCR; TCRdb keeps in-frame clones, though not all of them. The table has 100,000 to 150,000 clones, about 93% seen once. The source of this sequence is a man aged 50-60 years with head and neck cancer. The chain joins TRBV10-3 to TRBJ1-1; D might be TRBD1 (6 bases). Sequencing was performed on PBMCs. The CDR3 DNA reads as TGTGCCATCGCACAGGGAATGAACACTGAAGCTTTCTTT. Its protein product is CAIAQGMNTEAFF.